Presented here are 32 T cell receptor beta chains from one specimen sequenced in a study of identical twins. TCRdb independently ran MiXCR on the 5' RACE reads; one entry per CDR3 protein. The sample lists more than 1.5 million distinct CDR3 sequences; roughly 35% were seen once. Sequencing was carried out using cord blood. These receptors were taken from a newborn girl in good health.

Concerning this clonotype: This clone may be a read error of a much larger clone one base away. The CDR3 here is CASSFSLAVPYEQYF. The CDR3, as DNA: TGTGCCAGCAGTTTCTCCCTAGCGGTCCCCTACGAGCAGTACTTC. The chain joins TRBV28 to TRBJ2-4, with 7 bases lining up with TRBD2. The DNA end lines up better with TRBJ2-7; the J call may be wrong. Germline values: CDR1 MDHEN, CDR2 SYDVKM. There are 15 residues in the CDR3.

This clonotype was detected a few times. CDR3 residues: CASSHIGLAGGTSTDTQYF. For the CDR3, the DNA is TGTGCCAGCAGCCACATAGGACTAGCGGGAGGTACAAGCACAGATACGCAGTATTTT. The genes are TRBV5-5 and TRBJ2-3; TRBD2 agrees at 14 bases. This CDR3 contains 19 residues. Germline V CDR1 and CDR2: SGHKS, YYEKEE (reference sequence). V lost 4 bases and J lost 0; bases outside the gene matches: 10. Complete variable domain (other parts from reference TRBV5-5 and TRBJ2-3): DAGVTQSPTHLIKTRGQQVTLRCSPISGHKSVSWYQQVLGQGPQFIFQYYEKEERGRGNFPDRFSARQFPNYSSELNVNALLLGDSALYLCASSHIGLAGGTSTDTQYFGPGTRLTVL.

This chain joins TRBV20-1 and TRBJ2-7, with D tentatively TRBD2 (6 bases). Trimming stripped 0 bases from V and 2 bases from J, with 11 bases between. The CDR3 has 14 residues. Germline loops: CDR1 DFQATT, CDR2 SNEGSKA (reference sequence). In nucleotides, the CDR3 is TGCAGTGCTAGAGATCCGGGGGAGGCCTACGAGCAGTACTTC. Its translation: CSARDPGEAYEQYF.

This sequence joins TRBV5-1 and TRBJ1-1, with unresolved D. The CDR3 is made up of 15 amino acids. In germline, CDR1 is SGHRS, CDR2 YFSETQ. Trimming left V 4 bases short and J 0 bases short, with 13 bases between. The CDR3 DNA follows: TGCGCCAGCAGCCAGGACCTAACTATGAACACTGAAGCTTTCTTT. It translates to CASSQDLTMNTEAFF.

The rearrangement links TRBV20-1 to TRBJ2-1; 7 positions match TRBD1. Germline CDR1 reads DFQATT; CDR2 reads SNEGSKA (reference sequence). J gave up 6 bases and V 4 bases, and 3 bases lay outside the gene matches. The CDR3 is 12 residues long. The CDR3 here is CSATDRVNEQFF. The CDR3 DNA is TGCAGTGCTACTGACAGGGTCAATGAGCAGTTCTTC.

This clonotype was observed a few times. The chain couples TRBV12-3 or TRBV12-4 to TRBJ2-2, with 12 bases fitting TRBD2. This CDR3 spans 18 amino acids. The trim removed 7 bases at V and 5 bases at J, leaving 14 bases unmatched. CDR3 nucleotide sequence: TGTGCCAGCACCACCAGGACTAGCGGGAAAAGGGGGACCGGGGAGCTGTTTTTT. Encoded protein: CASTTRTSGKRGTGELFF.

This clonotype was detected only a few times. J is TRBJ1-6 and V is TRBV10-3, with a weak D call TRBD1 (5 bases). The length of the CDR3 is 17 residues. V was trimmed by 4 bases and J by 9 bases, leaving 22 bases between them. Per the germline V gene, CDR1 is ENHRY and CDR2 is SYGVKD. In nucleotides, the CDR3 is TGTGCCATCAGTGCCCCCGTTAAGGGGCTTGAAGGTTCACCCCTCCACTTT. Its translation: CAISAPVKGLEGSPLHF.

This clonotype has just a few counts. J is TRBJ2-5 and V is TRBV5-1; 9 nucleotides line up with TRBD2. The CDR3 has 15 amino acids. The J segment lost 11 bases and the V segment lost 0 bases, leaving 11 bases of the junction unmatched. CDR1 SGHRS and CDR2 YFSETQ come from the germline V gene. This CDR3 is CASSLAGSGGQEQYF. DNA for the CDR3: TGCGCCAGCAGCTTGGCCGGGAGCGGGGGGCAGGAGCAGTACTTC. The full variable domain, completed using reference TRBV5-1 and TRBJ2-5, is KAGVTQTPRYLIKTRGQQVTLSCSPISGHRSVSWYQQTPGQGLQFLFEYFSETQRNKGNFPGRFSGRQFSNSRSEMNVSTLELGDSALYLCASSLAGSGGQEQYFGPGTRLLVL.

The gene calls are TRBV6-1 and TRBJ2-7; D unresolved. CDR3 length equals 13 residues. CDR1 is MNHNS, CDR2 SASEGT, per germline. Trimming pared 4 bases from V and 3 bases from J, leaving 10 bases between. The CDR3 nucleotides read TGTGCCAGCAGTGCTCGGCCTTTCTACGAGCAGTACTTC. It yields the protein CASSARPFYEQYF.

The CDR3 DNA reads as TGCAGCGTTGAACAGGGAGTTTACTATGGCTACACCTTC. Amino acids: CSVEQGVYYGYTF. This chain links TRBV29-1 with TRBJ1-2; possible D gene TRBD1, 5 bases. This CDR3 is 13 amino acids long. Germline V gives CDR1 SQVTM, CDR2 ANQGSEA. Trimming cost V 2 bases and J 3 bases, with 10 bases left between them.

In this sample, this clonotype turned up a few times. The V gene is TRBV29-1, the J gene TRBJ1-4; TRBD1 might be the D (6 bases). The CDR3 has 14 amino acids. The germline V gene encodes CDR1 SQVTM and CDR2 ANQGSEA. V dropped 4 bases and J dropped 4 bases, with 13 bases sitting between them. For the CDR3, the DNA is TGCAGCGTTGGGAAGAGACAGGTTAATGAAAAACTGTTTTTT. This sequence encodes CSVGKRQVNEKLFF.

The rearrangement joins TRBV11-2 to TRBJ2-3, with TRBD1 as a possible D gene (5 bases). From germline, CDR1 is SGHAT and CDR2 FQNNGV. The CDR3 length is 15 residues. V was pared by 5 bases and J by 0 bases, with 12 bases between. The CDR3, as DNA: TGTGCCAGCAGCCGCCGGACAACTAGCACAGATACGCAGTATTTT. It translates to CASSRRTTSTDTQYF.

This clonotype appeared a few times. The junction and the germline gene differ at one end; a read error may be behind it. This chain links TRBV5-6 with TRBJ2-4; possible D gene TRBD1, 5 bases. The V gene's germline CDR1 is SGHDT and CDR2 YYEEEE. The CDR3 is made up of 15 amino acids. In DNA, the CDR3 is TGTGCCAGCAGCTTGTTGGCCAGGGTGGTAAACATCCAGTACTTC. Protein: CASSLLARVVNIQYF.

The rearrangement uses TRBV2 and TRBJ1-5; D is undetermined. The CDR3 runs 14 residues. Trimming left V 5 bases short and J 4 bases short, with 12 bases between. Germline V gives CDR1 SNHLY, CDR2 FYNNEI. In nucleotides, the CDR3 is TGTGCCAGCAGTCCTAGTAAAGCAAATCAGCCCCAGCATTTT. This sequence encodes CASSPSKANQPQHF. Combining the CDR3 with reference TRBV2 and TRBJ1-5 gives the whole variable domain EPEVTQTPSHQVTQMGQEVILRCVPISNHLYFYWYRQILGQKVEFLVSFYNNEISEKSEIFDDQFSVERPDGSNFTLKIRSTKLEDSAMYFCASSPSKANQPQHFGDGTRLSIL.

The V and J genes are TRBV29-1 and TRBJ2-5; 12 bases are shared with TRBD2. J gave up 2 bases and V 5 bases, and 3 bases lay outside the gene matches. The CDR3 has 14 residues. Germline-derived CDR1 and CDR2 are SQVTM and ANQGSEA. The CDR3 loop is CSVRGLAGQETQYF. CDR3 DNA sequence: TGCAGCGTTCGAGGACTAGCGGGACAAGAGACCCAGTACTTC.

The CDR3: CASSVTPGLAGETQYF. In nucleotides, the CDR3 is TGCGCCAGCAGTGTGACCCCGGGACTAGCGGGGGAGACCCAGTACTTC. The genes are TRBV10-2 and TRBJ2-5, with TRBD2 identical over 13 bases. The CDR3 is made up of 16 amino acids. The V gene's germline CDR1 is WSHSY and CDR2 SAAADI. V gave up 4 bases and J gave up 5 bases; unmatched junction bases: 7.

This clonotype showed up many times. The gene calls are TRBV4-1 and TRBJ2-7; D gene uncertain. This CDR3 has 13 residues. CDR1 is MGHRA, CDR2 YSYEKL, per germline. Trimming shortened V by 3 bases and J by 2 bases, and 8 bases separated the two germline ends. The CDR3 protein is CASSHQATYEQYF. CDR3 in DNA: TGCGCCAGCAGCCATCAGGCTACCTACGAGCAGTACTTC.

This chain uses TRBV20-1 with TRBJ2-3; tentative D call: TRBD1 (6 bases). The CDR3 has 16 amino acids. Per germline, CDR1 DFQATT and CDR2 SNEGSKA (reference sequence). V was cut by 5 bases and J by 2 bases, with 20 bases left in between. The CDR3 reads CSASPGVTTPTDTQYF. The CDR3 DNA follows: TGCAGTGCTTCCCCAGGGGTCACGACTCCCACAGATACGCAGTATTTT.

CDR3 bases: TGTGCCAGCAGTTACGGGACAGGGAGGGCAAACACTGAAGCTTTCTTT. Protein: CASSYGTGRANTEAFF. The J gene is TRBJ1-1, the V gene TRBV6-6, with 9 nucleotides matching TRBD1. The CDR3 covers 16 residues. The J segment lost 2 bases and the V segment lost 2 bases, leaving 6 bases of the junction unmatched. Germline assignment: CDR1 MNHNY and CDR2 SVGAGI (reference sequence).

V and J are TRBV10-3 and TRBJ2-7, with D possibly TRBD1 on 6 matching bases. The CDR3 covers 15 residues. V gave up 0 bases and J gave up 2 bases, with 11 bases separating them. Germline V gives CDR1 ENHRY, CDR2 SYGVKD. The CDR3 is CAISESYRDTYEQYF. The DNA for the CDR3 is TGTGCCATCAGTGAGTCGTACAGGGATACCTACGAGCAGTACTTC.

The chain recombines TRBV7-9 with TRBJ2-7, with TRBD2 identical over 7 bases. From germline, CDR1 is SEHNR and CDR2 FQNEAQ (reference sequence). This CDR3 region has 16 residues. The J segment lost 7 bases and the V segment lost 2 bases, leaving 14 bases of the junction unmatched. The CDR3 DNA follows: TGTGCCAGCAGCTTAAGTTCCGGGCGGGGGTACAATGAGCAGTACTTC. Protein: CASSLSSGRGYNEQYF.

This clonotype showed up many times. This sequence joins TRBV20-1 and TRBJ2-7; D may be TRBD1 (6 bases). Germline lookup yields CDR1 DFQATT and CDR2 SNEGSKA (reference sequence). V was clipped by 5 bases and J by 4 bases, with 9 bases between them. This CDR3 has 11 residues. The CDR3 spells CSAFQGYEQYF. In nucleotides, the CDR3 is TGCAGTGCTTTTCAGGGGTACGAGCAGTACTTC.

The chain combines TRBV5-1 with TRBJ1-2; 7 nucleotides match TRBD1. The germline gives CDR1 SGHRS, CDR2 YFSETQ. Losses at the gene ends were 0 bases for V and 2 bases for J; bases not matched to a gene: 7. The CDR3 covers 16 residues. DNA for the CDR3: TGCGCCAGCAGCTTGGCACCTAAACAGGGGAACTATGGCTACACCTTC. Its protein is CASSLAPKQGNYGYTF.

The chain employs TRBV6-1 and TRBJ2-3, with 9 bases matching TRBD1. V dropped 2 bases and J dropped 0; count of bases not matched to a gene: 9. The CDR3 is 18 residues long. Germline CDR1 and CDR2: MNHNS and SASEGT. As DNA, the CDR3 is TGTGCCAGCAGTGAACACAAGATAGGGACAGGGAGCACAGATACGCAGTATTTT. Its translation is CASSEHKIGTGSTDTQYF.

The V call is TRBV7-9, the J call TRBJ2-3; 7 positions match TRBD2. Germline CDR1 and CDR2: SEHNR and FQNEAQ (reference sequence). The ends lost 0 bases at V and 2 bases at J; junction bases unmatched: 14. CDR3 length: 19 amino acids. The CDR3 DNA reads as TGTGCCAGCAGCTTAGCGGTTCTCCTTCGGGGGGACCTCACAGATACGCAGTATTTT. Translating it yields CASSLAVLLRGDLTDTQYF.

This clonotype was counted between two and nine times. The chain combines TRBV4-1 with TRBJ1-1; 9 nucleotides line up with TRBD1. Germline assignment: CDR1 MGHRA and CDR2 YSYEKL. The V and J ends lost 3 bases and 5 bases, in that order; junction bases with no gene match: 7. This CDR3 is built from 15 residues. The CDR3 loop is CASSHRQGEVTEAFF. The CDR3 DNA reads as TGCGCCAGCAGCCACAGACAGGGGGAGGTAACTGAAGCTTTCTTT.

This clonotype was recorded a few times. V usage is TRBV20-1 and J usage is TRBJ2-3; D might be TRBD1 (6 bases). The CDR3 length is 15 residues. The V and J ends lost 3 bases and 0 bases respectively, with 13 bases between them. Germline V gene data show CDR1 as DFQATT and CDR2 as SNEGSKA (reference sequence). The DNA for the CDR3 is TGCAGTGCTAGTATGGGGGCATTAAGCACAGATACGCAGTATTTT. The encoded protein is CSASMGALSTDTQYF.

Of note for this clonotype: The junction departs from germline at one end; a sequencing error may be responsible. CDR3 nucleotides: TGTGCCAGCTCTCGGTACTCAACTAACGAAAAACTGTTTTTT. It is translated as CASSRYSTNEKLFF. This chain joins TRBV18 and TRBJ1-4; no firm D call. This CDR3 contains 14 residues. The germline V gene encodes CDR1 KGHSH and CDR2 LQKENI. Full variable domain (outside the CDR3, taken from reference TRBV18 and TRBJ1-4): NAGVMQNPRHLVRRRGQEARLRCSPMKGHSHVYWYRQLPEEGLKFMVYLQKENIIDESGMPKERFSAEFPKEGPSILRIQQVVRGDSAAYFCASSRYSTNEKLFFGSGTQLSVL.

This clonotype was observed a handful of times. The V gene is TRBV5-6, the J gene TRBJ2-7; TRBD1 aligns across 7 bases. Losses at the gene ends were 1 base for V and 0 bases for J; bases not matched to a gene: 4. Per the germline V gene, CDR1 is SGHDT and CDR2 is YYEEEE. This CDR3 region has 15 residues. This chain's CDR3 is CASSLMDRSSYEQYF. In DNA, the CDR3 is TGTGCCAGCAGCTTGATGGACAGGAGCTCCTACGAGCAGTACTTC.

This chain joins TRBV5-1 and TRBJ2-3; 10 bases align to TRBD2. The ends lost 0 bases at V and 2 bases at J; junction bases unmatched: 15. This CDR3 has 20 amino acids. From germline, CDR1 is SGHRS and CDR2 YFSETQ. As DNA, the CDR3 is TGCGCCAGCAGCTTGGCCGCTAGCGGGAGATGGAGTGACCCCACAGATACGCAGTATTTT. It is translated as CASSLAASGRWSDPTDTQYF.

This chain uses TRBV6-4 with TRBJ2-7; 7 bases match TRBD2. The CDR3 sequence is 14 residues long. After removal of 0 bases from V and 7 bases from J, the junction contained 6 bases not matched to a gene. The germline gives CDR1 MRHNA, CDR2 SNTAGT. DNA of the CDR3: TGTGCCAGCAGTGACTCGATAAAGGGAGGGGAGCAGTACTTC. Amino acids: CASSDSIKGGEQYF.

The J gene is TRBJ1-5, the V gene TRBV5-3, with a possible D match to TRBD1 (5 bases). TRBV5-3 is designated an ORF whose function remains uncertain. V lost 4 bases and J lost 1, with 9 bases in between. This CDR3 spans 14 amino acids. The CDR3 here is CARSMGVSNQPQHF. For the CDR3, the DNA is TGTGCCAGAAGCATGGGGGTGAGCAATCAGCCCCAGCATTTT.